The rows below give T cell receptor beta chains drawn from one sample of a study of identical twins. Using its own MiXCR run on the 5' RACE reads, TCRdb lists one record per CDR3 protein. The repertoire holds approximately 500,000 distinct CDR3 sequences, 24% seen once, with about 2.9% in the top ten. These data also featured in a second study, about T cells expressing NK-cell markers.

The sequenced sample consisted of CD4+ T cells sorted from blood. The receptors stem from a woman younger than 30 in good health. CDR3s include the opening cysteine and the closing phenylalanine or tryptophan. D genes are given only for firm matches. Expanded clones are given a class, and other clones once, few, many or no size at all.

-	TRBV7-9	-	TRBJ2-7	CASSIDASGGEQYF	TGTGCCAGCAGCATCGACGCATCTGGTGGGGAGCAGTACTTC
few	TRBV29-1	-	TRBJ1-1	CSVDNWGQAFF	TGCAGCGTTGATAATTGGGGACAAGCTTTCTTT
-	TRBV6-5	TRBD1	TRBJ2-7	CASSYRLPGQGAYEQYF	TGTGCCAGCAGTTACCGCCTTCCGGGACAGGGCGCCTACGAGCAGTACTTC
few	TRBV9	-	TRBJ2-2	CASSVASTSYTGELFF	TGTGCCAGCAGCGTAGCTTCGACTTCCTACACCGGGGAGCTGTTTTTT
-	TRBV5-5	-	TRBJ2-7	CASSSVGVDYEQYF	TGTGCCAGCAGCTCAGTCGGGGTGGACTACGAGCAGTACTTC
-	TRBV10-3	-	TRBJ2-2	CAIRAPGTGELFF	TGTGCCATTCGGGCCCCCGGCACCGGGGAGCTGTTTTTT
-	TRBV6-1	TRBD1	TRBJ2-1	CASSPPGGTGNEQFF	TGTGCCAGCAGTCCACCCGGGGGGACAGGGAATGAGCAGTTCTTC
few	TRBV4-2	TRBD1	TRBJ1-1	CASSQDWTGGLGTEAFF	TGTGCCAGCAGCCAAGATTGGACAGGGGGCTTAGGCACTGAAGCTTTCTTT
-	TRBV6-5	-	TRBJ2-4	CASSSLLAKNIQYF	TGTGCCAGCAGTTCCCTTTTAGCCAAAAACATTCAGTACTTC
-	TRBV6-5	TRBD1	TRBJ2-5	CASSYSPTGEETQYF	TGTGCCAGCAGTTACTCGCCGACAGGGGAAGAGACCCAGTACTTC
few	TRBV19	-	TRBJ2-3	CASTPDRPTDTQYF	TGTGCCAGTACCCCGGACAGACCCACAGATACGCAGTATTTT
-	TRBV7-7	TRBD1	TRBJ2-1	CASSLEGAGAHNEQFF	TGTGCCAGCAGCTTAGAGGGGGCCGGAGCCCACAATGAGCAGTTCTTC
-	TRBV7-2	-	TRBJ2-1	CASSFWGGPYNEQFF	TGTGCCAGCAGCTTTTGGGGCGGTCCCTACAATGAGCAGTTCTTC
few	TRBV3-1	-	TRBJ2-5	CASSHLGGETQYF	TGTGCCAGCAGCCACCTAGGGGGAGAGACCCAGTACTTC
-	TRBV18	TRBD2	TRBJ2-5	CASSLSLPAGGRETQYF	TGTGCCAGCTCATTAAGCCTCCCGGCGGGGGGTAGAGAGACCCAGTACTTC
-	TRBV20-1	-	TRBJ2-5	CSALQGTQYF	TGCAGTGCTTTACAGGGGACCCAGTACTTC
-	TRBV7-2	TRBD1	TRBJ2-1	CASSLPYGDRGRYEQFF	TGTGCCAGCAGCTTACCCTACGGAGACAGGGGTCGGTATGAGCAGTTCTTC
-	TRBV24-1	-	TRBJ2-1	CATSGGNRYNEQFF	TGTGCCACCAGTGGCGGAAACAGATACAATGAGCAGTTCTTC
few	TRBV7-2	-	TRBJ2-1	CASSHSFNEQFF	TGTGCCAGCAGCCATTCATTCAATGAGCAGTTCTTC
-	TRBV12-3/TRBV12-4	-	TRBJ1-1	CASSRAEAFF	TGTGCCAGCAGCCGGGCTGAAGCTTTCTTT
once	TRBV4-3	-	TRBJ2-3	CASSQEPRGGTQYF	TGCGCCAGCAGCCAAGAGCCCCGGGGTGGTACGCAGTATTTT
few	TRBV5-1	-	TRBJ1-3	CASSLESGFSGNTIYF	TGCGCCAGCAGCTTGGAATCCGGGTTCTCTGGAAACACCATATATTTT